The T cell receptor beta chain described here comes from a study of blood T cell repertoires in COVID-19. Study overall: PBMCs, B-cell-depleted T cells, or T cells provided the cDNA or gDNA that made up the material.

TCRdb's table, derived via immunoSEQ multiplex PCR, lists solely in-frame clones and lacks some. The data contain fewer than 300,000 clones, less than 85% of them singletons. Germline-derived CDR1 and CDR2 are MNHNS and SASEGT. Trimming pared 3 bases from V and 5 bases from J, leaving 4 bases between. CDR3 size: 11 residues. The sample was peripheral blood. The sequence was obtained from a woman younger than 30 with acute or convalescent COVID-19. V usage is TRBV6-1 and J usage is TRBJ1-2; D is uncertain. CDR3 sequence (DNA): TGTGCCAGCAGTGATTCATATGGCTACACCTTC. Encoded protein: CASSDSYGYTF.